This note documents a single T cell receptor beta chain sequence. Antigen unknown. The repertoire was sequenced with immunoSEQ multiplex PCR; TCRdb's copy has only in-frame clones and lacks some. The sample includes some 95,000 clones, approximately 91% of them seen just once. Trimming took off 2 bases at V and 0 bases at J, with 7 bases between the two ends. Germline V lookup: CDR1 ENHRY, CDR2 SYGVKD. This CDR3 has 14 amino acids. This entry is derived from a study of T cell responses to AZD1222 COVID-19 vaccine. Findings of the study overall: Repertoires in all cases were sampled only once the peak T cell response had passed. Among the donors, most were white British and more were female, and clonal diversity was possibly underestimated. Of spike-specific TCRs, nearly half reportedly target regions left unmutated in variants. Seropositive status at baseline applied to only six AZD1222 recipients.

The sequence derives from an adult in good health. The chain links TRBV10-3 to TRBJ1-2; D is ambiguous. This material consisted of peripheral blood, taken on day 0 of AZD1222 vaccination. The CDR3 is CAISEKTPNYGYTF. Written as DNA, the CDR3 is TGTGCCATCAGTGAGAAAACACCTAACTATGGCTACACCTTC.